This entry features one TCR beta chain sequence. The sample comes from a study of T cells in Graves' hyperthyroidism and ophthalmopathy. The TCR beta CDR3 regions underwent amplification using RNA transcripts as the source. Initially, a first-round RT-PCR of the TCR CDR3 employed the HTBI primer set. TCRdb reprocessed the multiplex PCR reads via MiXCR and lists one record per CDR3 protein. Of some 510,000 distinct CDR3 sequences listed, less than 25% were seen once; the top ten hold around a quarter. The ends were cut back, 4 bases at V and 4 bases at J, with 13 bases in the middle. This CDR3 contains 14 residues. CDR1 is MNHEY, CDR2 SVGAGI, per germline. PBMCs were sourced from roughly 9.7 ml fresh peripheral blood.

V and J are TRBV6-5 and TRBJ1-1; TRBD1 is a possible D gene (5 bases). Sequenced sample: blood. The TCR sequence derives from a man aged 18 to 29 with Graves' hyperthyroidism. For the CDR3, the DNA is TGTGCCAGCAGTTTTGCAGGGTACGCCACTGAAGCTTTCTTT. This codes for CASSFAGYATEAFF.